One sample yielded the 28 T cell receptor beta chains listed below, sequenced in a study of early T cells in non-severe SARS-CoV-2 infection. TCRdb re-called the 5' RACE reads through MiXCR, storing one row per CDR3 protein. The table records approximately 70,000 distinct CDR3 sequences, roughly 13% of them present only once. Sequencing was done on a sample of whole blood. The receptors stem from an adult who was a healthcare worker with PCR-confirmed SARS-CoV-2 infection or an uninfected control (not recorded which).

The chain links TRBV10-2 to TRBJ2-3; maybe TRBD1 (7 bases). The CDR3 has 16 residues. CDR1 and CDR2 (germline): WSHSY, SAAADI. Trimming shortened V by 3 bases and J by 2 bases, and 15 bases separated the two germline ends. The CDR3 here is CASSETQGGHTDTQYF. Here the CDR3 DNA reads TGCGCCAGCAGTGAAACCCAGGGGGGTCACACAGATACGCAGTATTTT.

This clonotype occurred many times. The CDR3 DNA reads as TGCAGCGTTTCATCTTTAGGCGACGGGGAGCTGTTTTTT. It specifies CSVSSLGDGELFF. The chain couples TRBV29-1 to TRBJ2-2; no definite D call. Trimming left V 5 bases short and J 7 bases short, with 14 bases between. This CDR3 has 13 amino acids. Germline CDR1 and CDR2: SQVTM and ANQGSEA.

This chain uses TRBV27 with TRBJ2-1, with D maybe TRBD1 (6 bases). V lost 8 bases, J lost 0 bases, and 8 bases lay in between. CDR1 and CDR2 (germline): MNHEY, SMNVEV (reference sequence). The CDR3 sequence is 13 residues long. As DNA, the CDR3 is TGTGCCAGCCGGGACAACTCCTACAATGAGCAGTTCTTC. Protein sequence: CASRDNSYNEQFF.

In its sample, this clonotype was seen many times. This rearrangement joins TRBV7-2 to TRBJ2-7; 9 bases agree with TRBD1. The CDR3 runs to 14 residues. Trimming took 5 bases from V and 3 from J; bases not matched to a gene: 5. Germline CDR1 SGHTA, CDR2 FQGNSA. DNA for the CDR3: TGTGCCAGCAGCCGAAGACAGGGGGACTACGAGCAGTACTTC. This sequence encodes CASSRRQGDYEQYF.

This clonotype was counted only a few times. The V call is TRBV24-1, the J call TRBJ2-3; D unclear. Germline CDR1 KGHDR, CDR2 SFDVKD. CDR3 size: 12 residues. Trimming shortened V by 2 bases and J by 6 bases, and 5 bases separated the two germline ends. The CDR3 coding sequence is TGTGCCACCAGTGATTACGGTGATACGCAGTATTTT. Residues: CATSDYGDTQYF.

This clonotype has a count of ten or more. The chain recombines TRBV28 with TRBJ2-1; 9 nucleotides align to TRBD1. The length of the CDR3 is 15 residues. CDR1 and CDR2 from the germline V gene are MDHEN and SYDVKM. V dropped 6 bases and J dropped 12; count of bases not matched to a gene: 15. CDR3 DNA: TGTGCCAGCAGCACCTACCCAGGACAGGGGATGGGGCAGTTCTTC. Its protein is CASSTYPGQGMGQFF.

The rearrangement links TRBV6-5 to TRBJ1-3; no definite D call. The CDR3 extends over 12 amino acids. Germline CDR1 MNHEY, CDR2 SVGAGI. V was trimmed by 8 bases and J by 0 bases, leaving 5 bases between them. The CDR3 reads CASLSSGNTIYF. The CDR3 nucleotides read TGTGCCAGCTTGAGCTCTGGAAACACCATATATTTT.

This clonotype was found many times. The chain joins TRBV12-3 or TRBV12-4 to TRBJ1-6; D is unclear. The CDR3 extends over 14 amino acids. Trimming cost V 8 bases and J 7 bases, with 15 bases left between them. The CDR3 sequence is CASWEGRSNSPLHF. DNA of the CDR3: TGTGCCAGCTGGGAGGGAAGATCGAATTCACCCCTCCACTTT.

This clonotype was seen at least ten times. The rearrangement links TRBV11-2 to TRBJ2-1; TRBD1 aligns across 7 bases. The V segment lost 5 bases and the J segment 8 bases; nucleotides outside the gene matches: 12. CDR3 length: 15 amino acids. CDR1 is SGHAT, CDR2 FQNNGV, per germline. CDR3 protein: CASSLSGGQMYEQFF. CDR3 DNA: TGTGCCAGCAGCCTATCAGGGGGTCAGATGTATGAGCAGTTCTTC.

The V gene is TRBV9, the J gene TRBJ1-3; D ambiguous. CDR3 length equals 16 residues. The V gene lost 0 bases and the J gene lost 4 bases, with 14 bases spanning the gap. Germline CDR1 and CDR2: SGDLS and YYNGEE. The CDR3 loop reads CASSVAAITSGNTIYF. The CDR3 coding sequence is TGTGCCAGCAGCGTAGCGGCAATTACCTCCGGAAACACCATATATTTT.

Comment on this clonotype: A much larger clone sits a single nucleotide away, making a read error possible. V and J are TRBV11-2 and TRBJ2-7; D may be TRBD2 (5 bases). The CDR3 is 11 amino acids. The germline gives CDR1 SGHAT, CDR2 FQNNGV. CDR3 in DNA: TGTGTCAGCGCCAGGAGGAACGAGCAGTACTTC. It is translated as CVSARRNEQYF.

The chain links TRBV6-5 to TRBJ2-5; 13 nucleotides agree with TRBD2. The CDR3 is made up of 16 amino acids. The germline V gene has CDR1 MNHEY and CDR2 SVGAGI. J was trimmed by 4 bases and V by 4 bases; bases with no gene match: 6. The DNA of the CDR3 is TGTGCCAGCAGTTCCTGGACTAGCGGGGGTCGAGAGACCCAGTACTTC. Protein product: CASSSWTSGGRETQYF.

The sample holds many counts of this clonotype. This sequence joins TRBV7-9 and TRBJ2-3; 7 nucleotides align to TRBD2. Trimming cost V 8 bases and J 0 bases; bases outside gene matches: 5. The CDR3 extends over 14 amino acids. CDR1 is SEHNR, CDR2 FQNEAQ, per germline (reference sequence). This chain's CDR3 is CASGLGGSTDTQYF. The CDR3 DNA is TGTGCCAGCGGCCTCGGGGGGAGCACAGATACGCAGTATTTT.

This clonotype was found many times. J is TRBJ1-2 and V is TRBV7-9; TRBD1 matches at 8 bases. The germline V gene has CDR1 SEHNR and CDR2 FQNEAQ (reference sequence). Germline trimming cut 5 bases from V and 4 bases from J; bases unmatched to any gene: 3. The CDR3 is 13 amino acids. CDR3 region: CASSPGTGYGYTF. The CDR3 DNA reads TGTGCCAGCAGCCCAGGGACAGGCTATGGCTACACCTTC.

At least ten counts were recorded for this clonotype. The J gene is TRBJ1-6, the V gene TRBV3-1; TRBD1 matches at 7 bases. CDR1 is LGHDT and CDR2 is YNNKEL in the germline V gene (reference sequence). Unmatched junction bases numbered 5, after V lost 5 bases and J lost 4 bases. CDR3 length: 15 residues. CDR3 in amino acids: CASSLRTGYNSPLHF. CDR3 nucleotide sequence: TGTGCCAGCAGCTTACGGACAGGATATAATTCACCCCTCCACTTT. Drawing the rest from reference TRBV3-1 and TRBJ1-6, the complete variable domain is DTAVSQTPKYLVTQMGNDKSIKCEQNLGHDTMYWYKQDSKKFLKIMFSYNNKELIINETVPNRFSPKSPDKAHLNLHINSLELGDSAVYFCASSLRTGYNSPLHFGNGTRLTVT.

The chain recombines TRBV21-1 with TRBJ1-2; the table assigns TRBD1, which was not confirmed against the DNA. TRBV21-1 is a known pseudogene. The CDR3 sequence is 21 residues long. CDR3 sequence (DNA): TGTGCCAGCAGCAAAAATAGATCTGAGGCTACAGGGGATGGAAAAAACTATGGCTACACCTTC. It encodes CASSKNRSEATGDGKNYGYTF.

This clonotype was seen many times. The V and J genes are TRBV7-9 and TRBJ1-1, with D perhaps TRBD1 (5 bases). The CDR3 contains 14 residues. With 7 bases removed from V and 1 base from J, the gap between germline ends came to 13 bases. Germline V gives CDR1 SEHNR, CDR2 FQNEAQ (reference sequence). The CDR3 sequence is CASTQQAANTEAFF. The CDR3, as DNA: TGTGCCAGCACCCAACAGGCGGCGAACACTGAAGCTTTCTTT.

This clonotype was observed many times. The chain recombines TRBV6-2 or TRBV6-3 with TRBJ2-7; D remains ambiguous. There are 13 residues in the CDR3. Trimming shortened V by 6 bases and J by 2 bases, and 11 bases separated the two germline ends. Germline CDR1 and CDR2: MNHEY and SVGEGT. The DNA of the CDR3 is TGTGCCAGCAGCTACCGTATCGCCTACGAGCAGTACTTC. It translates to CASSYRIAYEQYF.

This clonotype was counted ten times or more. The chain combines TRBV6-1 with TRBJ2-1; D is possibly TRBD2 (6 bases). Germline V gene sequence: CDR1 MNHNS, CDR2 SASEGT. This CDR3 comprises 16 residues. V gave up 0 bases and J gave up 4 bases, with 13 bases separating them. The CDR3 here is CASSEARSGAYNEQFF. CDR3 bases: TGTGCCAGCAGTGAAGCGCGGTCGGGAGCTTACAATGAGCAGTTCTTC.

In its sample, this clonotype was seen many times. The chain uses TRBV5-1 and TRBJ1-1; D not resolved. The CDR3 length is 14 residues. Germline-derived CDR1 and CDR2 are SGHRS and YFSETQ. Trimming left V 0 bases short and J 1 base short, with 7 bases between. The CDR3 DNA sequence: TGCGCCAGCAGCTTGGCCGCGGCGAACACTGAAGCTTTCTTT. Residues: CASSLAAANTEAFF.

This clonotype was observed at least ten times. The chain links TRBV10-3 to TRBJ1-4, with 7 bases lining up with TRBD1. The CDR3 is 15 residues long. The V and J ends lost 8 bases and 4 bases, in that order; junction bases with no gene match: 10. CDR1 and CDR2 (germline): ENHRY, SYGVKD. CDR3 DNA sequence: TGTGCCATCGGACCGGGACAGCCTCTTAATGAAAAACTGTTTTTT. This translates into CAIGPGQPLNEKLFF.

The chain combines TRBV12-3 or TRBV12-4 with TRBJ2-1, with TRBD2 matching 9 bases. The length of the CDR3 is 13 residues. Losses at the gene ends were 6 bases for V and 7 bases for J; bases not matched to a gene: 4. The CDR3 DNA reads TGTGCCAGCAGCAGCGGGAGGAGTAATGAGCAGTTCTTC. This gives the protein CASSSGRSNEQFF.

Many counts were recorded for this clonotype. This chain connects TRBV5-6 to TRBJ1-5, with D tentatively TRBD1 (5 bases). Trimming stripped 3 bases from V and 4 bases from J, with 20 bases between. CDR3 length: 17 amino acids. CDR1 SGHDT and CDR2 YYEEEE come from the germline V gene. The CDR3 DNA follows: TGTGCCAGCAGCTCCTGGGGCACTAATCTGGGAAATCAGCCCCAGCATTTT. Its protein is CASSSWGTNLGNQPQHF.

This clonotype showed up just a few times. The rearrangement joins TRBV6-6 to TRBJ2-3, with 8 bases fitting TRBD2. Per germline, CDR1 MNHNY and CDR2 SVGAGI (reference sequence). Losses at the gene ends were 2 bases for V and 5 bases for J; bases not matched to a gene: 3. This CDR3 has 14 residues. The CDR3 reads CASSYNGGGDTQYF. In DNA, the CDR3 is TGTGCCAGCAGTTACAACGGGGGGGGAGATACGCAGTATTTT.

V is TRBV9 and J is TRBJ1-6, with 7 bases identical to TRBD1. The germline V gene has CDR1 SGDLS and CDR2 YYNGEE. The ends lost 2 bases at V and 8 bases at J; junction bases unmatched: 7. The CDR3 totals 15 residues. CDR3 nucleotide sequence: TGTGCCAGCAGCGTCTTCCGGGACAGTGATTCACCCCTCCACTTT. This encodes CASSVFRDSDSPLHF.

This clonotype was counted ten times or more. This chain connects TRBV4-1 to TRBJ1-5, with unresolved D. Trimming took 4 bases from V and 4 from J, leaving 14 bases between them. Germline CDR1 MGHRA, CDR2 YSYEKL. The CDR3 sequence is 15 residues long. Written as DNA, the CDR3 is TGCGCCAGCAGCCCTTCGTTGACTAAAAATCAGCCCCAGCATTTT. Protein: CASSPSLTKNQPQHF.

This clonotype turned up a few times. The chain joins TRBV19 to TRBJ2-1; possibly TRBD2 for D (6 bases). This CDR3 has 12 amino acids. Germline V gene data show CDR1 as LNHDA and CDR2 as SQIVND (reference sequence). Trimming took off 9 bases at V and 9 bases at J, with 15 bases between the two ends. CDR3 DNA: TGTGCCAGCCGGGGGTGGGCGGGTGAGCAGTTCTTC. It encodes CASRGWAGEQFF.

This chain connects TRBV5-1 to TRBJ2-3; D not resolved. Per the germline V gene, CDR1 is SGHRS and CDR2 is YFSETQ. The length of the CDR3 is 12 residues. V lost 0 bases to trimming and J lost 6 bases, with 5 bases between them. The CDR3 DNA follows: TGCGCCAGCAGCTTGGCTGGTGATACGCAGTATTTT. Translation gives CASSLAGDTQYF.